Detailed here is one TCR beta chain. The protocol was immunoSEQ multiplex PCR, while the TCRdb copy is restricted to in-frame clones and leaves out a portion. The repertoire includes around 62,000 clones, roughly nine tenths of them detected once, and more than 9% sits in the top ten. This sample is drawn from a study of OX40 agonist ivuxolimab in advanced cancers. The V and J ends lost 0 bases and 9 bases respectively, with 15 bases between them. Germline lookup yields CDR1 LGHNT and CDR2 FRNRAP. The CDR3 totals 15 residues. The source material was CD4+ or CD8+ T cells sorted from blood, sampled in a trial of the OX40 agonist ivuxolimab. This sequence was found in an adult with an advanced solid tumor such as melanoma, head and neck, liver or kidney cancer. The V and J genes are TRBV12-5 and TRBJ2-1; D assignment may be TRBD1 or TRBD2 (6 bases each). The CDR3 bases are TGTGCTAGTGGTTTGGTACAGGGACTTACCGGTGAGCAGTTCTTC. This sequence encodes CASGLVQGLTGEQFF. The whole variable domain, remainder taken from reference TRBV12-5 and TRBJ2-1, is DARVTQTPRHKVTEMGQEVTMRCQPILGHNTVFWYRQTMMQGLELLAYFRNRAPLDDSGMPKDRFSAEMPDATLATLKIQPSEPRDSAVYFCASGLVQGLTGEQFFGPGTRLTVL.